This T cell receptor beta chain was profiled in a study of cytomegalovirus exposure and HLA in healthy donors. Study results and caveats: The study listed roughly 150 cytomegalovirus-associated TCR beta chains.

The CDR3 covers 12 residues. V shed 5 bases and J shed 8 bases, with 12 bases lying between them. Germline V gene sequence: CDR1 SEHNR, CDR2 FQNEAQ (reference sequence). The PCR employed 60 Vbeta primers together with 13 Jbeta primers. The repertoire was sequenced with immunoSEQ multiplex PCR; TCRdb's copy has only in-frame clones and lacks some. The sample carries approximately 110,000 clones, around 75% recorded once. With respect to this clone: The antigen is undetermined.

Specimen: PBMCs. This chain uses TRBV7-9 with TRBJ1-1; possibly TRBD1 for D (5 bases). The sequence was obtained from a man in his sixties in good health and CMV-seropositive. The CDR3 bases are TGTGCCAGCAGCGGCGACAGCCTGGAAGCTTTCTTT. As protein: CASSGDSLEAFF.